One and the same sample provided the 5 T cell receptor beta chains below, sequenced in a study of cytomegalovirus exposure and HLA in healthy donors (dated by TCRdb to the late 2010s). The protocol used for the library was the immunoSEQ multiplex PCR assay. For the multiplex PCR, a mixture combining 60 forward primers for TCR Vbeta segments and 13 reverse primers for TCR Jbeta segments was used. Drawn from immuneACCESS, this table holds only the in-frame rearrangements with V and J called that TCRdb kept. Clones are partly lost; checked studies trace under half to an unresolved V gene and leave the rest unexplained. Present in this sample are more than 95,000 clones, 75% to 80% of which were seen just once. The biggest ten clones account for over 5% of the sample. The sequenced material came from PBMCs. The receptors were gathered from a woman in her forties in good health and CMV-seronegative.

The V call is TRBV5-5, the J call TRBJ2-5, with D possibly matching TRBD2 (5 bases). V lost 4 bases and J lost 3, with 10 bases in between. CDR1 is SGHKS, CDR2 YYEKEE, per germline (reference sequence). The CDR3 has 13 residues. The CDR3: CASSLLGKETQYF. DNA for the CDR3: TGTGCCAGCAGCCTACTAGGGAAAGAGACCCAGTACTTC.

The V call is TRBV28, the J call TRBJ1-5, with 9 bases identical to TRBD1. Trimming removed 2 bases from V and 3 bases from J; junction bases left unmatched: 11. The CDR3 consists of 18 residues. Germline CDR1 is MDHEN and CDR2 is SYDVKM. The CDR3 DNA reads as TGTGCCAGCAGTTTACCCCCTTACAGGGGGCCGAACAATCAGCCCCAGCATTTT. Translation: CASSLPPYRGPNNQPQHF.

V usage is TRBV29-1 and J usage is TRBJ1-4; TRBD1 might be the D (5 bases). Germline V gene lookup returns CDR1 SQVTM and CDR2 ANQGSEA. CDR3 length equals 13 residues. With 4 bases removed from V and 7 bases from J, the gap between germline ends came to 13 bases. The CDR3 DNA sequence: TGCAGCGTTGTCTTAGGGGAAGGTGAAAAACTGTTTTTT. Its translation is CSVVLGEGEKLFF. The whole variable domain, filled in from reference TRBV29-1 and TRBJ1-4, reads SAVISQKPSRDICQRGTSLTIQCQVDSQVTMMFWYRQQPGQSLTLIATANQGSEATYESGFVIDKFPISRPNLTFSTLTVSNMSPEDSSIYLCSVVLGEGEKLFFGSGTQLSVL.

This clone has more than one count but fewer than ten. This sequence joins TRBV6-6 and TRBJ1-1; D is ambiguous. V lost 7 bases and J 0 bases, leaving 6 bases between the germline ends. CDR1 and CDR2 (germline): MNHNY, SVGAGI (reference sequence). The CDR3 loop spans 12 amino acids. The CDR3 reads CASTRMNTEAFF. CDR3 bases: TGTGCCAGCACGCGGATGAACACTGAAGCTTTCTTT.

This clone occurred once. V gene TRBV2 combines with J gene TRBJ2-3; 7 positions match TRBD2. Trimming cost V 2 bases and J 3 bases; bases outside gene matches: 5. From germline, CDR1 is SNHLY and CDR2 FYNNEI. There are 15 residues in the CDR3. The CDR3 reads CASSEYKRDTDTQYF. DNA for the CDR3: TGTGCCAGCAGTGAATACAAGCGGGATACAGATACGCAGTATTTT.